This is a list of T cell receptor beta chains from one sample in a study of T cell clones after liver transplantation. Data came from immunoSEQ multiplex PCR; TCRdb stores just in-frame clones and leaves some out. The sample lists under 15,000 clones; roughly 74% were seen once. The sequencing used CD8+ T cells from blood, collected at the 22-month timepoint. Receptors originate from a human patient who received a liver transplant. Some T cells may have originated in the graft donor. CDR3s include the opening cysteine and the closing phenylalanine or tryptophan. The order of the fields is V gene, J gene, clone size, D gene, CDR3 DNA, CDR3 protein. A D gene is named only where the DNA matches it firmly. The listing skips clone size in some rows; elsewhere it reads once, few, many or a size class.

v_call: TRBV11-2
j_call: TRBJ2-3
clone_size: .
d_call: TRBD2
cdr3_nt: TGTGCCAGCAGCTTAGTACTAGCGGGGATCACAGATACGCAGTATTTT
cdr3_aa: CASSLVLAGITDTQYF

v_call: TRBV5-1
j_call: TRBJ2-3
clone_size: .
d_call: TRBD2
cdr3_nt: TGCGCCAGCAGCTTGGTACTAGCGGAACCAGATACGCAGTATTTT
cdr3_aa: CASSLVLAEPDTQYF

v_call: TRBV4-3
j_call: TRBJ1-3
clone_size: .
d_call: .
cdr3_nt: TGCGCCAGCAGCATGGGTGTCGGGGCCGTCTCTGGAAACACCATATATTTT
cdr3_aa: CASSMGVGAVSGNTIYF

v_call: TRBV4-3
j_call: TRBJ2-1
clone_size: .
d_call: TRBD2
cdr3_nt: TGCGCCAGCAGCCAAGATCGCGGACTAGCGGGATCGGAGCAGTTCTTC
cdr3_aa: CASSQDRGLAGSEQFF

v_call: TRBV4-3
j_call: TRBJ2-1
clone_size: .
d_call: TRBD2
cdr3_nt: TGCGCCAGCAGCCAAGATAGGGCGGGGGGGCCACACAATGAGCAGTTCTTC
cdr3_aa: CASSQDRAGGPHNEQFF

v_call: TRBV11-2
j_call: TRBJ2-1
clone_size: .
d_call: TRBD1
cdr3_nt: TGTGCCAGCAGCTGGGGACAGGGGAATCCGAATGAGCAGTTCTTC
cdr3_aa: CASSWGQGNPNEQFF

v_call: TRBV11-3
j_call: TRBJ1-1
clone_size: .
d_call: .
cdr3_nt: TGTGCCAGCAGCAGGGGTGAGAACACTGAAGCTTTCTTT
cdr3_aa: CASSRGENTEAFF

v_call: TRBV5-5
j_call: TRBJ2-2
clone_size: .
d_call: .
cdr3_nt: TGTGCCAGCAGCTTGGCCGTAAGGCTTGCGAACACCGGGGAGCTGTTTTTT
cdr3_aa: CASSLAVRLANTGELFF

v_call: TRBV13
j_call: TRBJ1-1
clone_size: .
d_call: TRBD1
cdr3_nt: TGTGCCAGCAGCCTAGGAGGGACAGAAAACACTGAAGCTTTCTTT
cdr3_aa: CASSLGGTENTEAFF

v_call: TRBV9
j_call: TRBJ2-2
clone_size: .
d_call: .
cdr3_nt: TGTGCCAGCAGCGTGGGGAACACCGGGGAGCTGTTTTTT
cdr3_aa: CASSVGNTGELFF

v_call: TRBV7-2
j_call: TRBJ2-5
clone_size: few
d_call: .
cdr3_nt: TGTGCCAGCAGCTTTGCCGGGGCCTCGGGGGAGACCCAGTACTTC
cdr3_aa: CASSFAGASGETQYF

v_call: TRBV4-2
j_call: TRBJ2-7
clone_size: few
d_call: TRBD2
cdr3_nt: TGTGCCAGCAGCCAAGAATCGACGCGGGGGGCTCCTTACGAGCAGTACTTC
cdr3_aa: CASSQESTRGAPYEQYF

v_call: TRBV5-6
j_call: TRBJ2-2
clone_size: .
d_call: .
cdr3_nt: TGTGCCAGCAGCTCGCCTGAGGAAAGGATCACCGGGGAGCTGTTTTTT
cdr3_aa: CASSSPEERITGELFF

v_call: TRBV9
j_call: TRBJ2-7
clone_size: .
d_call: TRBD1
cdr3_nt: TGTGCCAGCAGCGCGGACAGGGGGCATTACGAGCAGTACTTC
cdr3_aa: CASSADRGHYEQYF

v_call: TRBV7-3
j_call: TRBJ2-7
clone_size: .
d_call: .
cdr3_nt: TGTGCCAGCAGCTTCGAAAAGGGAGAGCAGTACTTC
cdr3_aa: CASSFEKGEQYF

v_call: TRBV12-1
j_call: TRBJ1-5
clone_size: .
d_call: .
cdr3_nt: TGTGCCAGCAGCTTTCCCGGGAAGAGCAATCAGCCCCAGCATTTT
cdr3_aa: CASSFPGKSNQPQHF

v_call: TRBV6-5
j_call: TRBJ1-5
clone_size: few
d_call: .
cdr3_nt: TGTGCCAGCAGCACCCGTCCCCTTGGAGGACCCCAGCATTTT
cdr3_aa: CASSTRPLGGPQHF

v_call: TRBV27
j_call: TRBJ1-6
clone_size: .
d_call: .
cdr3_nt: TGTGCCAGCAGTTCTCTGGCAGGGGCCACGAATTCACCCCTCCACTTT
cdr3_aa: CASSSLAGATNSPLHF

v_call: TRBV18
j_call: TRBJ1-1
clone_size: .
d_call: .
cdr3_nt: TGTGCCAGCTCACCTGGGGGGCAAACTGAAGCTTTCTTT
cdr3_aa: CASSPGGQTEAFF

v_call: TRBV7-7
j_call: TRBJ2-2
clone_size: .
d_call: .
cdr3_nt: TGTGCCAGCAGCAGGTGGGGGGTCGAGAACACCGGGGAGCTGTTTTTT
cdr3_aa: CASSRWGVENTGELFF

v_call: TRBV4-3
j_call: TRBJ2-7
clone_size: .
d_call: TRBD2
cdr3_nt: TGCGCCAGCAGCCAGGAGCTAGCGGGAGCGAACTACGAGCAGTACTTC
cdr3_aa: CASSQELAGANYEQYF

v_call: TRBV7-3
j_call: TRBJ2-3
clone_size: .
d_call: TRBD2
cdr3_nt: TGTGCCAGCAGCTTAACTAGCGGGGGAGATACGCAGTATTTT
cdr3_aa: CASSLTSGGDTQYF

v_call: TRBV11-3
j_call: TRBJ1-1
clone_size: .
d_call: .
cdr3_nt: TGTGCCAGCAGCTTTGCCGTGAACACTGAAGCTTTCTTT
cdr3_aa: CASSFAVNTEAFF

v_call: TRBV4-2
j_call: TRBJ2-7
clone_size: .
d_call: .
cdr3_nt: TGTGCCAGCAGCCAAGAGGGGCTCCAATGGGACGAGCAGTACTTC
cdr3_aa: CASSQEGLQWDEQYF

v_call: TRBV13
j_call: TRBJ2-3
clone_size: .
d_call: .
cdr3_nt: TGTGCCAGCAGCTTAGGGGTCACAGATACGCAGTATTTT
cdr3_aa: CASSLGVTDTQYF

v_call: TRBV7-3
j_call: TRBJ2-3
clone_size: .
d_call: TRBD2
cdr3_nt: TGTGCCAGCAGCCTGAGTAGGGGACTAGCGGCTAGCACAGATACGCAGTATTTT
cdr3_aa: CASSLSRGLAASTDTQYF

v_call: TRBV4-3
j_call: TRBJ2-1
clone_size: few
d_call: .
cdr3_nt: TGCGCCAGCAGGGATAGTGGGGGGCCCAATGAGCAGTTCTTC
cdr3_aa: CASRDSGGPNEQFF

v_call: TRBV7-2
j_call: TRBJ2-7
clone_size: .
d_call: .
cdr3_nt: TGTGCCAGCAGCTTAGCGCAAGGACAGATTTACGAGCAGTACTTC
cdr3_aa: CASSLAQGQIYEQYF

v_call: TRBV4-1
j_call: TRBJ2-5
clone_size: .
d_call: .
cdr3_nt: TGCGCCAGCAGCCAAGGAATTAGCGGCAGACAAGAGACCCAGTACTTC
cdr3_aa: CASSQGISGRQETQYF

v_call: TRBV11-2
j_call: TRBJ2-7
clone_size: .
d_call: TRBD2
cdr3_nt: TGTGCCAGCAGCATTAGCGGGAGCTCAGCGAGCGAGCAGTACTTC
cdr3_aa: CASSISGSSASEQYF

v_call: TRBV13
j_call: TRBJ2-5
clone_size: once
d_call: TRBD1
cdr3_nt: TGTGCCAGCAGAAAACAGGGGGCAGTGGAGACCCAGTACTTC
cdr3_aa: CASRKQGAVETQYF

v_call: TRBV10-3
j_call: TRBJ2-4
clone_size: .
d_call: .
cdr3_nt: TGTGCCATCAGTGAGCCTCAGTGGAACATTCAGTACTTC
cdr3_aa: CAISEPQWNIQYF

v_call: TRBV4-2
j_call: TRBJ2-6
clone_size: .
d_call: .
cdr3_nt: TGTGCCAGCAGCCTAGAGGGGGGAGTTGGGGCCAACGTCCTGACTTTC
cdr3_aa: CASSLEGGVGANVLTF

v_call: TRBV16
j_call: TRBJ2-7
clone_size: .
d_call: .
cdr3_nt: TGTGCCAGCAGCCAATCGGTAGCCTACGAGCAGTACTTC
cdr3_aa: CASSQSVAYEQYF

v_call: TRBV20-1
j_call: TRBJ2-4
clone_size: .
d_call: TRBD1
cdr3_nt: TGCAGTGCTTACAGGGGAAACATTCAGTACTTC
cdr3_aa: CSAYRGNIQYF

v_call: TRBV2
j_call: TRBJ2-7
clone_size: few
d_call: .
cdr3_nt: TGTGCCAGCACCATGCGTACCTCCGAGCAGTACTTC
cdr3_aa: CASTMRTSEQYF

v_call: TRBV4-1
j_call: TRBJ2-7
clone_size: .
d_call: .
cdr3_nt: TGCGCCAGCAGCTTAGGGGGCGGGGGCTCCTACGAGCAGTACTTC
cdr3_aa: CASSLGGGGSYEQYF

v_call: TRBV19
j_call: TRBJ1-3
clone_size: .
d_call: .
cdr3_nt: TGTGCCAGTAGAGCGGGACATAGCTCTGGAAACACCATATATTTT
cdr3_aa: CASRAGHSSGNTIYF

v_call: TRBV9
j_call: TRBJ1-1
clone_size: once
d_call: .
cdr3_nt: TGTGCCAGCAGCGAGGACGGTGGGGAGGGCACTGAAGCTTTCTTT
cdr3_aa: CASSEDGGEGTEAFF

v_call: TRBV7-3
j_call: TRBJ2-1
clone_size: .
d_call: TRBD1
cdr3_nt: TGTGCCAGCAGCCCTACAACAGGGGGCTCCTACAATGAGCAGTTCTTC
cdr3_aa: CASSPTTGGSYNEQFF

v_call: TRBV23-1
j_call: TRBJ1-1
clone_size: .
d_call: TRBD1
cdr3_nt: TGCGCCAGCAGAGATTCAGGGGGCGCGAACACTGAAGCTTTCTTT
cdr3_aa: CASRDSGGANTEAFF

v_call: TRBV7-3
j_call: TRBJ2-1
clone_size: .
d_call: .
cdr3_nt: TGTGCCAGCAGCTTTACTGGCCCGGGTAATAATGAGCAGTTCTTC
cdr3_aa: CASSFTGPGNNEQFF

v_call: TRBV14
j_call: TRBJ1-1
clone_size: .
d_call: .
cdr3_nt: TGTGCCAGCAGACCTGGGGGTAGCACTGAAGCTTTCTTT
cdr3_aa: CASRPGGSTEAFF

v_call: TRBV9
j_call: TRBJ1-5
clone_size: .
d_call: .
cdr3_nt: TGTGCCAGCAGCGTAGAGGGTACCAATCAGCCCCAGCATTTT
cdr3_aa: CASSVEGTNQPQHF

v_call: TRBV9
j_call: TRBJ1-2
clone_size: .
d_call: TRBD1
cdr3_nt: TGTGCCAGCAGCCCTATTAGGGGCAGGGGGAGCTATGGCTACACCTTC
cdr3_aa: CASSPIRGRGSYGYTF

v_call: TRBV25-1
j_call: TRBJ1-1
clone_size: .
d_call: .
cdr3_nt: TGTGCCAGCAGTAGTGACGGGAAGACTGAAGCTTTCTTT
cdr3_aa: CASSSDGKTEAFF

v_call: TRBV2
j_call: TRBJ1-5
clone_size: .
d_call: .
cdr3_nt: TGTGCCAGCAGTGAACAGGCCCGATATCAGCCCCAGCATTTT
cdr3_aa: CASSEQARYQPQHF

v_call: TRBV28
j_call: TRBJ2-1
clone_size: .
d_call: .
cdr3_nt: TGTGCCAGCAGTTTACGGCGGGTGTTCAATGAGCAGTTCTTC
cdr3_aa: CASSLRRVFNEQFF

v_call: TRBV9
j_call: TRBJ2-2
clone_size: .
d_call: .
cdr3_nt: TGTGCCAGCAGCCCCCATCCCGAAGGGGCAGGGGCAGTAACCGGGGAGCTGTTTTTT
cdr3_aa: CASSPHPEGAGAVTGELFF

v_call: TRBV12-5
j_call: TRBJ1-6
clone_size: .
d_call: .
cdr3_nt: TGTGCTAGTGGTCCGGAGGGGGGGAACTCACCCCTCCACTTT
cdr3_aa: CASGPEGGNSPLHF

v_call: TRBV11-2
j_call: TRBJ2-7
clone_size: .
d_call: TRBD1
cdr3_nt: TGTGCCAGCAGCATCGGACAGGGAGACGAGCAGTACTTC
cdr3_aa: CASSIGQGDEQYF

v_call: TRBV6-6
j_call: TRBJ2-1
clone_size: .
d_call: .
cdr3_nt: TGTGCCACAGACAGTCCGAAGAACAATGAGCAGTTCTTC
cdr3_aa: CATDSPKNNEQFF

v_call: TRBV2
j_call: TRBJ1-5
clone_size: few
d_call: .
cdr3_nt: TGTGCCAGCAGTGAGGCTCGCGGTAGCAATCAGCCCCAGCATTTT
cdr3_aa: CASSEARGSNQPQHF

v_call: TRBV6-4
j_call: TRBJ2-2
clone_size: .
d_call: TRBD1
cdr3_nt: TGTGCCAGCAGCACCGGGACAGGGCATTCCGGGGAGCTGTTTTTT
cdr3_aa: CASSTGTGHSGELFF